Below are 3 T cell receptor beta chains sequenced from a single sample in a study of T cell repertoires in cytomegalovirus infection (dated by TCRdb to 2018 to 2020). The instrument given in TCRdb is Illumina HiSeq 1500. TCRdb reanalyzed the raw reads on its own, using fastp at Q25 for trimming and MiXCR for clone calling, and kept in-frame beta chains. Under each unique CDR3 protein, matching rows form one entry showing the most common genes and DNA. Within this sample are around 530,000 distinct CDR3 sequences, with more than 15% of them counted one time only. The ten largest clones capture roughly a quarter of the sample. Sequencing was performed on CD8+ T cells from PBMCs. These TCRs come from a human donor in good health (CMV status not recorded). Some clones in this sample may be carry-over from other donors' samples.

Details on this clonotype: The junction differs from germline at one of its ends, possibly a read error. The CDR3 region has the DNA TGTACCAGCAGCGCCCGGACTAGCGAAGTCACCGGGGAGCTGTTTTTT. It translates to CTSSARTSEVTGELFF. The chain is built from TRBV9 and TRBJ2-2; 9 nucleotides line up with TRBD2. Per germline, CDR1 SGDLS and CDR2 YYNGEE. CDR3 length equals 16 residues.

This clonotype was seen more than once but under ten times. The chain joins TRBV20-1 to TRBJ2-1; 8 positions match TRBD2. The CDR3 runs 15 residues. CDR1 and CDR2 from the germline V gene are DFQATT and SNEGSKA (reference sequence). V shed 5 bases, J shed 3 bases, and the junction held 9 bases outside the gene matches. The CDR3 loop is CSAPSAGEFYNEQFF. CDR3 in DNA: TGCAGTGCTCCCTCAGCGGGAGAGTTCTACAATGAGCAGTTCTTC.

V and J are TRBV4-2 and TRBJ2-2; TRBD1 might be the D (6 bases). Trimming left V 3 bases short and J 7 bases short, with 15 bases between. Germline V gives CDR1 LGHNA, CDR2 YNFKEQ. The CDR3 totals 15 residues. In nucleotides, the CDR3 is TGTGCCAGCAGCCAGTCGGACAGTTTGGGCGGGGAGCTGTTTTTT. Translating it yields CASSQSDSLGGELFF.